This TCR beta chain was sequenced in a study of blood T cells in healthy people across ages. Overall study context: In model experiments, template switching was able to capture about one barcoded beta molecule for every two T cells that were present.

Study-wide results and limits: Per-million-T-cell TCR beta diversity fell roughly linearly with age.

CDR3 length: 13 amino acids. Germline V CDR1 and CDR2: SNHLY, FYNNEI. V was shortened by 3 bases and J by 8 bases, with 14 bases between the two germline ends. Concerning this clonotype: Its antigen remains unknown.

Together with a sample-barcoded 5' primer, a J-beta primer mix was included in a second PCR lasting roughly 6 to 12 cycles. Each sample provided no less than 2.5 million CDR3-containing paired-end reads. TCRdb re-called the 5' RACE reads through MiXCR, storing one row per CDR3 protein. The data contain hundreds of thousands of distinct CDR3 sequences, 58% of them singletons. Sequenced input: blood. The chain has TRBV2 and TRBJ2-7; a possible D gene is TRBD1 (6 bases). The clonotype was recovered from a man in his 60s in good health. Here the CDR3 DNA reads TGTGCCAGCAGTGATACAGGGAGCAACAAGCAGTACTTC. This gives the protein CASSDTGSNKQYF.